The 15 T cell receptor beta chains given below trace back to one sample, sequenced in a study of human T cells and chemical hapten exposure. Each CDR3 protein gets one entry after TCRdb re-called the RACE reads with MiXCR. The data show about 400,000 distinct CDR3 sequences, with nearly 6.5% seen just once and around 5.8% held by the top ten. The time point is: patch test 2, 6 weeks after DPC sensitization. Treatment here: therapeutic diphenylcyclopropenone sensitization with weekly scalp DPC. Sample: whole blood, taken in connection with sensitization to the hapten diphenylcyclopropenone (DPC). The receptor source for this set is a woman younger than 35 with alopecia areata. Some clones in this sample may be carry-over from other donors' samples.

There are a few counts of this clonotype. The CDR3: CASRPELGGGYTF. The CDR3 DNA reads as TGTGCCAGCAGGCCAGAGTTGGGGGGTGGCTACACCTTC. The chain carries TRBV2 and TRBJ1-2; possibly TRBD1 for D (5 bases). This CDR3 is built from 13 residues. Trimming left V 6 bases short and J 7 bases short, with 15 bases between. Germline CDR1 is SNHLY and CDR2 is FYNNEI.

This clonotype was recorded many times. V is TRBV27 and J is TRBJ1-1; D gene uncertain. The germline gives CDR1 MNHEY, CDR2 SMNVEV (reference sequence). V was clipped by 2 bases and J by 4 bases, with 20 bases between them. CDR3 length: 17 amino acids. CDR3 bases: TGTGCCAGCAGTTTAATGTATTCGGACCCTGTTGTCACTGAAGCTTTCTTT. Protein: CASSLMYSDPVVTEAFF.

The DNA of the CDR3 is TGCGCCAGCAGCCAAGATAATCCCTGGACTAGCAATGAGCAGTTCTTC. Translation gives CASSQDNPWTSNEQFF. The chain links TRBV4-1 to TRBJ2-1, with TRBD2 matching over 7 bases. Unmatched junction bases numbered 8, after V lost 0 bases and J lost 6 bases. This CDR3 comprises 16 residues. Germline lookup yields CDR1 MGHRA and CDR2 YSYEKL.

This clonotype came up many times. This rearrangement joins TRBV20-1 to TRBJ1-2, with D perhaps TRBD1 (6 bases). V was trimmed by 1 base and J by 2 bases, leaving 26 bases between them. This CDR3 spans 19 amino acids. From germline, CDR1 is DFQATT and CDR2 SNEGSKA (reference sequence). The CDR3 sequence is CSARADMGIRDTKNYGYTF. The CDR3 coding sequence is TGCAGTGCTAGAGCTGACATGGGAATCCGGGACACCAAGAACTATGGCTACACCTTC.

This clonotype was detected many times. This chain connects TRBV6-2 or TRBV6-3 to TRBJ1-1; 7 nucleotides agree with TRBD1. J was trimmed by 4 bases and V by 7 bases; bases with no gene match: 6. From germline, CDR1 is MNHEY and CDR2 SVGEGT. This CDR3 is 13 amino acids long. DNA of the CDR3: TGTGCCAGCAACGCAGGGGGGACCACTGAAGCTTTCTTT. This encodes CASNAGGTTEAFF.

This clonotype was counted between two and nine times. This chain uses TRBV7-9 with TRBJ2-5; D is undetermined. V lost 5 bases, J lost 2 bases, and 15 bases lay in between. This CDR3 contains 15 residues. Germline CDR1 reads SEHNR; CDR2 reads FQNEAQ (reference sequence). The CDR3 region has the DNA TGTGCCAGCAGCCCGGAGCTTTTGATTCAAGAGACCCAGTACTTC. This codes for CASSPELLIQETQYF.

V usage is TRBV2 and J usage is TRBJ1-2; D unresolved. The CDR3 has 13 residues. Germline CDR1 reads SNHLY; CDR2 reads FYNNEI. V lost 2 bases and J lost 3, with 7 bases in between. This chain's CDR3 is CASSEREDYGYTF. The DNA for the CDR3 is TGTGCCAGCAGTGAAAGGGAGGACTATGGCTACACCTTC.

This clonotype was detected ten times or more. V is TRBV12-2 and J is TRBJ2-7; the table's D call, TRBD2, was not checked against the DNA. TRBV12-2 has pseudogene status. There are 14 residues in the CDR3. CDR3 loop: CASRTSPSSYEQYF. The CDR3 DNA follows: TGTGCAAGTCGGACTAGCCCTAGCTCCTACGAGCAGTACTTC.

The chain combines TRBV5-5 with TRBJ2-1, with D tentatively TRBD2 (5 bases). Per germline, CDR1 SGHKS and CDR2 YYEKEE (reference sequence). V lost 2 bases and J lost 9, with 12 bases in between. The CDR3 contains 13 residues. The CDR3 protein is CASSFLGESEQFF. The DNA for the CDR3 is TGTGCCAGCAGCTTCTTGGGAGAGTCTGAGCAGTTCTTC. Variable domain in full (rest from reference TRBV5-5 and TRBJ2-1): DAGVTQSPTHLIKTRGQQVTLRCSPISGHKSVSWYQQVLGQGPQFIFQYYEKEERGRGNFPDRFSARQFPNYSSELNVNALLLGDSALYLCASSFLGESEQFFGPGTRLTVL.

This clonotype was seen at least ten times. The chain couples TRBV6-1 to TRBJ1-1; D call uncertain. This CDR3 contains 13 residues. V gave up 8 bases and J gave up 7 bases, with 17 bases separating them. Germline assignment: CDR1 MNHNS and CDR2 SASEGT. The CDR3 sequence: CASSPLSTHEAFF. As DNA, the CDR3 is TGTGCCAGCTCCCCTCTCTCAACGCATGAAGCTTTCTTT.

This clonotype came up many times. The V and J genes are TRBV6-5 and TRBJ1-6; D unresolved. The CDR3 extends over 13 amino acids. V was trimmed by 8 bases and J by 10 bases, leaving 15 bases between them. Germline-derived CDR1 and CDR2 are MNHEY and SVGAGI. The CDR3 DNA reads TGTGCCAGCTCCAGGCAGACAATCTCACCCCTCCACTTT. This gives the protein CASSRQTISPLHF.

CDR3 residues: CASSPEVRVSGANVLTF. CDR3 sequence (DNA): TGTGCCAGCAGCCCGGAAGTCAGAGTCTCTGGGGCCAACGTCCTGACTTTC. The chain carries TRBV4-2 and TRBJ2-6; D remains ambiguous. CDR1 LGHNA and CDR2 YNFKEQ come from the germline V gene. V was pared by 4 bases and J by 0 bases, with 13 bases between. CDR3 size: 17 residues.

V gene TRBV21-1 combines with J gene TRBJ2-7. TRBV21-1 is an annotated pseudogene. The CDR3 consists of 11 residues. CDR3 nucleotide sequence: TGTGCCAGCAGCAAAACCCGTGAGCAGTACTTC. Encoded protein: CASSKTREQYF.

In its sample, this clonotype was seen a few times. The genes are TRBV4-1 and TRBJ2-5; 7 positions agree with TRBD2. The V and J ends lost 4 bases and 4 bases, in that order; junction bases with no gene match: 12. CDR3 size: 16 residues. Germline V gives CDR1 MGHRA, CDR2 YSYEKL. This CDR3 reads CASSLRVEAGRETQYF. The CDR3 nucleotides read TGCGCCAGCAGCCTCCGAGTGGAAGCGGGGAGAGAGACCCAGTACTTC.

The sample holds a few counts of this clonotype. As DNA, the CDR3 is TGCAGCGTTGGGGGTCGTGTTGAGGACTATGGCTACACCTTC. Protein sequence: CSVGGRVEDYGYTF. V gene TRBV29-1 combines with J gene TRBJ1-2; D not certain. CDR1 is SQVTM and CDR2 is ANQGSEA in the germline V gene. V lost 4 bases and J 3 bases, leaving 15 bases between the germline ends. CDR3 length: 14 amino acids.